This T cell receptor beta chain was documented in a study of shared clonotypes between healthy human individuals. Study findings and constraints: Some naive CD4 clonotypes, approximately 4.5%, turned up in common across four donors. Generation probability values for non-shared clonotypes were lower than those for clonotypes shared by all four donors.

The split of CD4+ cells yielded CD45RA+ naive and CD45RA-negative memory subsets. Per the germline V gene, CDR1 is LNHDA and CDR2 is SQIVND (reference sequence). V gave up 2 bases and J gave up 2 bases, with 6 bases separating them. This CDR3 is 14 amino acids long. With respect to this clone: Antigen unknown.

TCRdb keeps only in-frame clones here, not all; method: immunoSEQ multiplex PCR. The data hold millions of clones, with 90% to 95% observed a single time. This chain connects TRBV19 to TRBJ2-2; no definite D call. The source material was naive CD4+ T cells sorted from blood. Indicated subset: CD45RA+ positively selected. This clonotype originated in a man aged 18 to 30 in good health. The CDR3 sequence: CASSIKGNTGELFF. The CDR3 DNA follows: TGTGCCAGTAGTATAAAGGGTAACACCGGGGAGCTGTTTTTT.